The rows below give T cell receptor beta chains drawn from one sample of a study of shared clonotypes between healthy human individuals. The protocol was immunoSEQ multiplex PCR, while the TCRdb copy is restricted to in-frame clones and leaves out a portion. The sample contains about 2.3 million clones, more than 80% of which appear only once. Sequencing used naive CD4+ T cells from PBMCs. These receptors were collected from a man younger than 30 in good health. Some clones in this sample may be carry-over from other donors' samples. The conserved cysteine and the conserved F or W are not part of the CDR3 here. Fields, in order: D gene, V gene, J gene, CDR3 protein. The D gene is left open where the match is weak.

d_call: TRBD1; v_call: TRBV28; j_call: TRBJ2-2; cdr3_aa: ASSTGGSNTGELF
d_call: NA; v_call: TRBV9; j_call: TRBJ2-1; cdr3_aa: ASSVGGVAYNEQF
d_call: NA; v_call: TRBV5-1; j_call: TRBJ1-1; cdr3_aa: ASSLAFLGSGAF
d_call: NA; v_call: TRBV28; j_call: TRBJ2-2; cdr3_aa: AAQTRAGTGELF
d_call: NA; v_call: TRBV10-3; j_call: TRBJ1-2; cdr3_aa: AIRTFDDNYGYT
d_call: TRBD1; v_call: TRBV7-9; j_call: TRBJ2-3; cdr3_aa: ASSLGTGVTDTQY
d_call: NA; v_call: TRBV23-1; j_call: TRBJ2-6; cdr3_aa: ASSRDSLRGSGANVLT
d_call: NA; v_call: TRBV2; j_call: TRBJ2-7; cdr3_aa: ASSGGYRLTYEQY
d_call: NA; v_call: TRBV6-5; j_call: TRBJ1-2; cdr3_aa: ASRDTQRDGYT
d_call: NA; v_call: TRBV19; j_call: TRBJ1-4; cdr3_aa: ASSLPGMELVLF
d_call: TRBD1; v_call: TRBV19; j_call: TRBJ2-5; cdr3_aa: ASRDRGRGETQY
d_call: NA; v_call: TRBV30; j_call: TRBJ2-7; cdr3_aa: AWETRRGEQY
d_call: NA; v_call: TRBV5-1; j_call: TRBJ2-7; cdr3_aa: ASSSGGEQY
d_call: NA; v_call: TRBV1; j_call: TRBJ2-2; cdr3_aa: TSSQDCHPGPRVLF
d_call: NA; v_call: TRBV19; j_call: TRBJ1-2; cdr3_aa: ASSPYRPTTNYGYT
d_call: TRBD1; v_call: TRBV28; j_call: TRBJ1-2; cdr3_aa: ASSSGQGNYGYT
d_call: NA; v_call: TRBV28; j_call: TRBJ2-7; cdr3_aa: ASSAGDRAYEQY
d_call: NA; v_call: TRBV6-5; j_call: TRBJ2-3; cdr3_aa: ASSSSRDVPDTQY
d_call: NA; v_call: TRBV7-9; j_call: TRBJ2-5; cdr3_aa: ASSLGSQGSQETQY
d_call: NA; v_call: TRBV28; j_call: TRBJ2-5; cdr3_aa: ASSPGHPWPETQY
d_call: NA; v_call: TRBV19; j_call: TRBJ2-1; cdr3_aa: ATTRELQRDEQF
d_call: TRBD1; v_call: TRBV7-8; j_call: TRBJ2-1; cdr3_aa: ASRNRDSSVGEQF
d_call: NA; v_call: TRBV5-1; j_call: TRBJ2-1; cdr3_aa: ASSRGGQNNEQF
d_call: NA; v_call: TRBV5-4; j_call: TRBJ2-7; cdr3_aa: ASSRGGEVVYEQY
d_call: NA; v_call: TRBV4-2; j_call: TRBJ1-2; cdr3_aa: ASSQDLIVRGLLTAYGYT
d_call: NA; v_call: TRBV19; j_call: TRBJ1-2; cdr3_aa: ASSINRDLTNYGYT
d_call: TRBD1; v_call: TRBV28; j_call: TRBJ2-7; cdr3_aa: ASSVQGATYEQY
d_call: NA; v_call: TRBV6-1; j_call: TRBJ2-5; cdr3_aa: ASSDVTALMTQY
d_call: TRBD1; v_call: TRBV7-9; j_call: TRBJ2-5; cdr3_aa: ASSQGQEQETQY
d_call: TRBD2; v_call: TRBV11-2; j_call: TRBJ2-3; cdr3_aa: ASSLVAGSSTDTQY
d_call: TRBD1; v_call: TRBV28; j_call: TRBJ2-5; cdr3_aa: ASSPGAQGAETQY
d_call: NA; v_call: TRBV7-9; j_call: TRBJ2-3; cdr3_aa: ASNNGWTENTDTQY
d_call: NA; v_call: TRBV5-4; j_call: TRBJ2-7; cdr3_aa: ASSPLDSYEQY